This T cell receptor beta chain was recorded in a study of blood T cell repertoires in COVID-19. About the study: The analysed material was cDNA or gDNA that came from T cells, B-cell-depleted T cells, or PBMCs.

Trimming pared 5 bases from V and 5 bases from J, leaving 13 bases between. The CDR3 spans 13 residues. CDR1 SGHVS and CDR2 FNYEAQ come from the germline V gene. The repertoire was sequenced with immunoSEQ multiplex PCR; TCRdb's copy has only in-frame clones and lacks some. The sample carries 150,000 to 200,000 clones, roughly 80% recorded once. Sequenced input: peripheral blood. The sequence was obtained from a man aged 60 to 69 with acute or convalescent COVID-19. This chain connects TRBV7-6 to TRBJ2-7; a possible D gene is TRBD1 (6 bases). In DNA, the CDR3 is TGTGCCAGCAGCATAACAGGGTCCGACGAGCAGTACTTC. Protein product: CASSITGSDEQYF.